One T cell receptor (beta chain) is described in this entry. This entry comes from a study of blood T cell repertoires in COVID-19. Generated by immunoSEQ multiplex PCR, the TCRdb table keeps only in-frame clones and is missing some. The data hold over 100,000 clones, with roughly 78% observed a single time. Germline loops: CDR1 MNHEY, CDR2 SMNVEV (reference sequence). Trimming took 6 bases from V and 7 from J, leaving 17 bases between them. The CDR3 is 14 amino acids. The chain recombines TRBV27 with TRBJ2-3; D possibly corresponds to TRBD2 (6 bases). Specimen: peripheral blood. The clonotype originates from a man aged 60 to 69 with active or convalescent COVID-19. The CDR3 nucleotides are TGTGCCAGCAGCCGCAGCGGTGGAGGGTATACGCAGTATTTT. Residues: CASSRSGGGYTQYF.